The 26 T cell receptor beta chains given below trace back to one sample, sequenced in a study of blood T cell repertoires in COVID-19. TCRdb's copy holds only in-frame clones and misses some; the assay was immunoSEQ multiplex PCR. The sample has more than 110,000 clones; approximately 84% are singletons. Sequenced material: peripheral blood. The source of these receptors is a woman aged 60-70 years with acute or convalescent COVID-19.

The CDR3 nucleotides read TGTGCCAGTAGTATCTTCCCCGGGGAGCTGTTTTTT. The encoded protein is CASSIFPGELFF. The V and J genes are TRBV19 and TRBJ2-2; D remains ambiguous. Trimming took 3 bases from V and 6 from J, leaving 5 bases between them. The CDR3 consists of 12 residues. Germline V CDR1 and CDR2: LNHDA, SQIVND (reference sequence).

With regard to this clone: The junction differs from germline at one of its ends, possibly a read error. This sequence joins TRBV9 and TRBJ1-1, with unresolved D. Germline lookup yields CDR1 SGDLS and CDR2 YYNGEE. The CDR3 runs to 11 residues. The CDR3 bases are TGTGCCAGCAGCCCTGGTACTGAGGCTTTCTTT. Protein sequence: CASSPGTEAFF.

The V call is TRBV6-5, the J call TRBJ1-6, with a weak D call TRBD1 (5 bases). V was shortened by 11 bases and J by 7 bases, with 15 bases between the two germline ends. The CDR3 contains 13 residues. In germline, CDR1 is MNHEY, CDR2 SVGAGI. CDR3 region: CAGQGGNNSPLHF. For the CDR3, the DNA is TGTGCCGGCCAGGGAGGAAACAATTCACCCCTCCACTTT.

This clone was seen only once. The J gene is TRBJ1-4, the V gene TRBV27; TRBD1 matches at 9 bases. The CDR3 runs 15 residues. Germline CDR1 is MNHEY and CDR2 is SMNVEV (reference sequence). V lost 0 bases and J lost 8; bases outside the gene matches: 4. The CDR3 protein is CASSLSWGTGEKLFF. The CDR3 DNA reads as TGTGCCAGCAGTTTATCGTGGGGGACAGGGGAAAAACTGTTTTTT.

The chain links TRBV18 to TRBJ2-3, with 8 bases aligning to TRBD2. V shed 2 bases and J 0 bases; nucleotides not matched to a gene: 4. The germline CDR1 and CDR2 sequences are KGHSH and LQKENI. The CDR3 runs 16 residues. The CDR3, as DNA: TGTGCCAGCTCACCAAAGGCTAGCGGGAGCACAGATACGCAGTATTTT. Encoded protein: CASSPKASGSTDTQYF. The whole variable domain, filled in from reference TRBV18 and TRBJ2-3, reads NAGVMQNPRHLVRRRGQEARLRCSPMKGHSHVYWYRQLPEEGLKFMVYLQKENIIDESGMPKERFSAEFPKEGPSILRIQQVVRGDSAAYFCASSPKASGSTDTQYFGPGTRLTVL.

This chain connects TRBV5-8 to TRBJ2-2, with TRBD2 matching over 10 bases. V dropped 5 bases and J dropped 2; count of bases not matched to a gene: 6. Germline V lookup: CDR1 SGHTS, CDR2 YDEGEE. The CDR3 has 16 amino acids. The CDR3 sequence is CASRPPSGRNTGELFF. CDR3 in DNA: TGTGCCAGCAGACCTCCTAGCGGGAGAAACACCGGGGAGCTGTTTTTT.

This clone occurred once. Other DNA sequences of this sample code for an identical CDR3. J is TRBJ2-3 and V is TRBV5-1; D is uncertain. V gave up 0 bases and J gave up 2 bases, with 10 bases separating them. Germline assignment: CDR1 SGHRS and CDR2 YFSETQ. This CDR3 contains 15 residues. CDR3 loop: CASSLGGGSTDTQYF. The CDR3 nucleotides read TGCGCCAGCAGCTTGGGCGGCGGTTCCACAGATACGCAGTATTTT. Together with reference TRBV5-1 and TRBJ2-3, the CDR3 gives the full variable domain: KAGVTQTPRYLIKTRGQQVTLSCSPISGHRSVSWYQQTPGQGLQFLFEYFSETQRNKGNFPGRFSGRQFSNSRSEMNVSTLELGDSALYLCASSLGGGSTDTQYFGPGTRLTVL.

The rearrangement uses TRBV2 and TRBJ1-4; 11 bases agree with TRBD1. The CDR3 sequence is 16 residues long. With 9 bases clipped from V and 5 bases from J, the junction kept 11 bases outside the gene matches. The V gene's germline CDR1 is SNHLY and CDR2 FYNNEI. Here the CDR3 DNA reads TGTGCCAGTGGGGGGACAGGGGGGAGACGGAATGAAAAACTGTTTTTT. Encoded protein: CASGGTGGRRNEKLFF.

The gene calls are TRBV6-2 or TRBV6-3 and TRBJ2-7; 13 nucleotides agree with TRBD2. This CDR3 has 14 residues. Germline lookup yields CDR1 MNHEY and CDR2 SVGEGT. Unmatched junction bases numbered 1, after V lost 4 bases and J lost 4 bases. As DNA, the CDR3 is TGTGCCAGCAGTTCACTAGCGGGAGGGTACGAGCAGTACTTC. Residues: CASSSLAGGYEQYF.

The chain links TRBV9 to TRBJ2-1; D unresolved. Trimming removed 0 bases at V and 6 bases at J, with 7 bases between. The CDR3 is 13 residues long. Per germline, CDR1 SGDLS and CDR2 YYNGEE. The CDR3 coding sequence is TGTGCCAGCAGCGTAGGCACGGGCAATGAGCAGTTCTTC. Protein sequence: CASSVGTGNEQFF.

The gene calls are TRBV6-5 and TRBJ1-1; weak D call: TRBD1 (6 bases). Germline V gene lookup returns CDR1 MNHEY and CDR2 SVGAGI. V gave up 4 bases and J gave up 2 bases, with 17 bases separating them. The CDR3 spans 16 residues. The CDR3: CASSSLTGPINTEAFF. The DNA for the CDR3 is TGTGCCAGCAGTTCCCTGACAGGACCTATAAACACTGAAGCTTTCTTT.

CDR3 DNA sequence: TGTGCCAGCAGTGGCCCTGGAGGGAAGTATGGCTACACCTTC. It is translated as CASSGPGGKYGYTF. The J gene is TRBJ1-2, the V gene TRBV28; D gene unclear. The length of the CDR3 is 14 residues. The germline CDR1 and CDR2 sequences are MDHEN and SYDVKM. V lost 5 bases, J lost 5 bases, and 15 bases lay in between.

Comments on this clone: Other DNA sequences in this sample translate to the same CDR3. J is TRBJ1-5 and V is TRBV12-5; D is undetermined. From germline, CDR1 is LGHNT and CDR2 FRNRAP. The CDR3 is 12 amino acids. V lost 7 bases, J lost 3 bases, and 7 bases lay in between. The CDR3 DNA reads TGTGCTAGTGCTCGAGACAATCAGCCCCAGCATTTT. Residues: CASARDNQPQHF.

CDR3 loop: CASGLARGGQFF. As DNA, the CDR3 is TGTGCTAGTGGTTTGGCCCGAGGTGGGCAGTTCTTC. The chain couples TRBV12-5 to TRBJ2-1; no firm D call. V was pared by 1 base and J by 12 bases, with 10 bases between. In germline, CDR1 is LGHNT, CDR2 FRNRAP. The CDR3 contains 12 residues.

The J gene is TRBJ1-4, the V gene TRBV25-1; 9 positions agree with TRBD1. After removal of 1 base from V and 6 bases from J, the junction contained 6 bases not matched to a gene. This CDR3 contains 16 residues. Germline V gives CDR1 MGHDK, CDR2 SYGVNS. CDR3 bases: TGTGCCAGCAGTGAATGGGGAGGGACAGGGCATGAAAAACTGTTTTTT. Translated, it gives CASSEWGGTGHEKLFF.

The V gene is TRBV9, the J gene TRBJ2-7; tentative D call: TRBD2 (5 bases). The germline V gene encodes CDR1 SGDLS and CDR2 YYNGEE. This CDR3 is 14 amino acids long. V was cut by 3 bases and J by 5 bases, with 15 bases left in between. The chain's CDR3 is CASSALAGNHEQYF. CDR3 DNA sequence: TGTGCCAGCAGCGCCCTAGCAGGAAACCACGAGCAGTACTTC.

The genes are TRBV20-1 and TRBJ2-1; 11 bases are shared with TRBD2. With 3 bases clipped from V and 9 bases from J, the junction kept 19 bases outside the gene matches. CDR1 and CDR2 from the germline V gene are DFQATT and SNEGSKA (reference sequence). This CDR3 has 18 residues. The CDR3 spells CSASLVVAGGVAGSEQFF. In DNA form, the CDR3 reads TGCAGTGCTAGTTTGGTGGTAGCGGGAGGGGTGGCAGGAAGTGAGCAGTTCTTC.

In this sample, this clone turned up a few times. The V gene is TRBV6-6, the J gene TRBJ1-5; maybe TRBD1 (5 bases). This CDR3 has 16 amino acids. The V end lost 5 bases, the J end lost 0 bases, and 14 bases lay between the germline ends. Germline V gene lookup returns CDR1 MNHNY and CDR2 SVGAGI (reference sequence). The CDR3 DNA reads as TGTGCCAGCAGTCGAACTCGACAGAATAGCAATCAGCCCCAGCATTTT. It yields the protein CASSRTRQNSNQPQHF.

The chain joins TRBV6-5 to TRBJ1-6; a weak D match, TRBD1 (5 bases). The germline V and J ends were trimmed by 6 bases and 5 bases, with 11 bases remaining between them. This CDR3 spans 14 amino acids. Looked up from germline, CDR1 is MNHEY and CDR2 is SVGAGI. CDR3 sequence reads: CASRPRGDNSPLHF. CDR3 sequence (DNA): TGTGCCAGCAGACCCCGGGGGGATAATTCACCCCTCCACTTT.

The chain joins TRBV7-2 to TRBJ1-1, with D perhaps matching TRBD1 (5 bases). The CDR3 is 15 amino acids. Germline-derived CDR1 and CDR2 are SGHTA and FQGNSA. The V gene lost 1 base and the J gene lost 6 bases, with 15 bases spanning the gap. CDR3 loop: CASSLEWRGVSEAFF. CDR3 coding DNA: TGTGCCAGCAGCTTAGAGTGGCGGGGGGTCTCTGAAGCTTTCTTT.

V gene TRBV7-3 combines with J gene TRBJ2-3; D not certain. The CDR3 length is 15 residues. The germline CDR1 and CDR2 sequences are SGHTA and FQGTGA. V was shortened by 8 bases and J by 5 bases, with 20 bases between the two germline ends. For the CDR3, the DNA is TGTGCCAGCTCAACCGGGTCCTCTCCCCAAGATACGCAGTATTTT. It translates to CASSTGSSPQDTQYF.

V and J are TRBV5-1 and TRBJ2-1, with D perhaps matching TRBD2 (7 bases). The CDR3 is 15 residues long. Germline V lookup: CDR1 SGHRS, CDR2 YFSETQ. With 4 bases removed from V and 3 bases from J, the gap between germline ends came to 14 bases. This CDR3 is CASSLGGGGYNEQFF. CDR3 nucleotide sequence: TGCGCCAGCAGCCTCGGGGGCGGGGGCTACAATGAGCAGTTCTTC.

This rearrangement joins TRBV28 to TRBJ2-7; a weak D match, TRBD2 (5 bases). V lost 7 bases and J 2 bases, leaving 9 bases between the germline ends. Germline loops: CDR1 MDHEN, CDR2 SYDVKM. This CDR3 is 12 amino acids long. CDR3 loop: CASTRGTYEQYF. The DNA for the CDR3 is TGTGCCAGCACCAGAGGGACCTACGAGCAGTACTTC.

The table lists this clone with a count of one. V and J are TRBV6-2 or TRBV6-3 and TRBJ2-1; 10 bases fit TRBD2. The junction had 6 bases not matched to a gene; V was cut back by 6 bases and J by 10 bases. CDR3 length equals 13 residues. CDR1 and CDR2 from the germline V gene are MNHEY and SVGEGT. CDR3 DNA sequence: TGTGCCAGCAGCCAGGGACTAGCGAAGGAGCAGTTCTTC. Its protein product is CASSQGLAKEQFF.

The chain carries TRBV6-5 and TRBJ2-1; D is unclear. Per germline, CDR1 MNHEY and CDR2 SVGAGI. With 4 bases removed from V and 4 bases from J, the gap between germline ends came to 5 bases. CDR3 length: 12 amino acids. The CDR3 coding sequence is TGTGCCAGCAGTTCCCCGTACAATGAGCAGTTCTTC. It yields the protein CASSSPYNEQFF.

The genes are TRBV10-3 and TRBJ2-6; 7 positions agree with TRBD2. The germline CDR1 and CDR2 sequences are ENHRY and SYGVKD. This CDR3 is built from 18 residues. The V segment lost 2 bases and the J segment 0 bases; nucleotides outside the gene matches: 7. The CDR3 region has the DNA TGTGCCATCAGTGAGGAATACGGGAGGTCCTCTGGGGCCAACGTCCTGACTTTC. It specifies CAISEEYGRSSGANVLTF.